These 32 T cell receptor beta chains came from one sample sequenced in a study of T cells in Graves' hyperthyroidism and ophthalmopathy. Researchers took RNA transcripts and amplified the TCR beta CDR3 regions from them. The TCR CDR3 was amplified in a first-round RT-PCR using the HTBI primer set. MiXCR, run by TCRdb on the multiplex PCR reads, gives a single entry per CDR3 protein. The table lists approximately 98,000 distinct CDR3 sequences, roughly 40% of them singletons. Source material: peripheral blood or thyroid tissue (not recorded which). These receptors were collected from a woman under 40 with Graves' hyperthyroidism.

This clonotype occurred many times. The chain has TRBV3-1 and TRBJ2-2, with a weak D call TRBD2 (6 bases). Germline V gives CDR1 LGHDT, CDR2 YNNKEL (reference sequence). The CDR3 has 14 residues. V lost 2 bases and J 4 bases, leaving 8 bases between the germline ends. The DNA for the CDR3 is TGTGCCAGCAGCCAAACTAGCTTCACCGGGGAGCTGTTTTTT. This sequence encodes CASSQTSFTGELFF.

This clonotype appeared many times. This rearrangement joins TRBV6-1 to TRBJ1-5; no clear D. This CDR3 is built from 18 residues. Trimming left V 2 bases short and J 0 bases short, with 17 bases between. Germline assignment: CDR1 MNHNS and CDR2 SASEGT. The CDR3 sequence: CASSEKPSGHDSNQPQHF. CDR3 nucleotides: TGTGCCAGCAGTGAAAAGCCGTCAGGCCACGATAGCAATCAGCCCCAGCATTTT.

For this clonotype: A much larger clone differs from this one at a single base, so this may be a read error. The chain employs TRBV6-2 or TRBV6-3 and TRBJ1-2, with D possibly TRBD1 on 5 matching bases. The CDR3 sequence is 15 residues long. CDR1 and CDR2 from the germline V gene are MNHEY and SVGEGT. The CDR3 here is CASSLIGGKIDGHTF. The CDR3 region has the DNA TGTGCCAGCAGCCTGATCGGGGGGAAGATCGATGGCCACACCTTC.

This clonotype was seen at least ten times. CDR3 sequence reads: CASSQTGEGNTIYF. The CDR3 region has the DNA TGCGCCAGCAGCCAGACAGGGGAAGGAAACACCATATATTTT. The chain recombines TRBV4-1 with TRBJ1-3; 8 positions match TRBD1. With 3 bases clipped from V and 4 bases from J, the junction kept 2 bases outside the gene matches. The CDR3 loop spans 14 amino acids. Germline V CDR1 and CDR2: MGHRA, YSYEKL.

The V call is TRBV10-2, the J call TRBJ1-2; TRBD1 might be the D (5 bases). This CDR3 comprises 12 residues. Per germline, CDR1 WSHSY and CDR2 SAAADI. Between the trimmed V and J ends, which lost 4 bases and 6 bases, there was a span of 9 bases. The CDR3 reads CASSGTRNGYTF. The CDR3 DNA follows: TGCGCCAGCAGTGGGACACGAAATGGCTACACCTTC.

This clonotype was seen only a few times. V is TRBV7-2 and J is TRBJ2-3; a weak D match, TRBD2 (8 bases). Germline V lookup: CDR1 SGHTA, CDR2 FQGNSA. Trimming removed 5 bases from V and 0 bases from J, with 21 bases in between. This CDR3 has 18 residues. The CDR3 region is CASSQAGRGLFSTDTQYF. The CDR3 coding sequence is TGTGCCAGCAGCCAAGCCGGGAGGGGGCTGTTTAGCACAGATACGCAGTATTTT.

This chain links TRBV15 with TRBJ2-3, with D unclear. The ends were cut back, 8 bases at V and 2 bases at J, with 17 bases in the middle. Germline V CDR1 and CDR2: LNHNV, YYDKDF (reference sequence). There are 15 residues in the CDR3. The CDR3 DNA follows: TGTGCCACCGGCCGAGGCTTCCAATCCACAGATACGCAGTATTTT. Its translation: CATGRGFQSTDTQYF.

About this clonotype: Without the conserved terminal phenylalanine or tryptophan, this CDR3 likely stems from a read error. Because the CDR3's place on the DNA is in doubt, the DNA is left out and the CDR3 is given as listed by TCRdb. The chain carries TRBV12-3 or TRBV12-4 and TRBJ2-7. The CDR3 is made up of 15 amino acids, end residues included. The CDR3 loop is CASSSGQGSRYEQCS.

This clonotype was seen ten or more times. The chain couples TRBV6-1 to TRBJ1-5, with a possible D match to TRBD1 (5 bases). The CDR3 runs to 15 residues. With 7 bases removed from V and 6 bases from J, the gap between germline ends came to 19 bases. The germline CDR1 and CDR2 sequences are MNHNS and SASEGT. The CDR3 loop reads CASKYRTAGRQPQHF. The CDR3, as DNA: TGTGCCAGCAAGTATCGGACGGCGGGGCGTCAGCCCCAGCATTTT.

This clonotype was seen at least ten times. The CDR3 reads CASSFPVTTGLMAEAFF. CDR3 sequence (DNA): TGTGCCAGCAGCTTCCCCGTAACGACAGGGTTAATGGCTGAAGCTTTCTTT. This sequence joins TRBV5-6 and TRBJ1-1, with 7 bases aligning to TRBD1. Germline CDR1 and CDR2: SGHDT and YYEEEE. With 2 bases clipped from V and 6 bases from J, the junction kept 16 bases outside the gene matches. The CDR3 consists of 17 residues.

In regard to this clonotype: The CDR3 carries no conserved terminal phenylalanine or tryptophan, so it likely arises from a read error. The CDR3 DNA follows: TGCGCCAGCAGCGACGAGATCTGGGAGCTGTTTCCT. Translated: CASSDEIWELFP. V usage is TRBV5-1 and J usage is TRBJ2-2, with D unresolved. Germline values: CDR1 SGHRS, CDR2 YFSETQ. V was trimmed by 4 bases and J by 9 bases, leaving 10 bases between them. This CDR3 is built from 12 residues.

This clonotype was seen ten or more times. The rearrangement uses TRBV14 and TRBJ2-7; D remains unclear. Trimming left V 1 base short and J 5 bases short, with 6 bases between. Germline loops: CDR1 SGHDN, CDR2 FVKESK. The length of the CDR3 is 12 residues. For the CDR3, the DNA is TGTGCCAGCAGCCAAGGGAACCACGAGCAGTACTTC. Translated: CASSQGNHEQYF.

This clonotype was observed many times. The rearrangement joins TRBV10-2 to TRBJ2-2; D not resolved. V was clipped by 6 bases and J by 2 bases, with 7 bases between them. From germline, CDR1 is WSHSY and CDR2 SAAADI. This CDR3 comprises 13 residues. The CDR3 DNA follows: TGCGCCAGCAGGATCAGAAACACCGGGGAGCTGTTTTTT. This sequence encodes CASRIRNTGELFF.

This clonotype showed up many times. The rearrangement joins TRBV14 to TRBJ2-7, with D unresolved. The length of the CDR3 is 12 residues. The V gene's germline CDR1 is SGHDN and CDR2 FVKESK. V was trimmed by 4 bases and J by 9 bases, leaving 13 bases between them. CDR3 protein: CASSLSSARQYF. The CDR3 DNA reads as TGTGCCAGCAGCCTTTCCTCAGCGCGGCAGTACTTC. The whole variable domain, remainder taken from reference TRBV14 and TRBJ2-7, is EAGVTQFPSHSVIEKGQTVTLRCDPISGHDNLYWYRRVMGKEIKFLLHFVKESKQDESGMPNNRFLAERTGGTYSTLKVQPAELEDSGVYFCASSLSSARQYFGPGTRLTVT.

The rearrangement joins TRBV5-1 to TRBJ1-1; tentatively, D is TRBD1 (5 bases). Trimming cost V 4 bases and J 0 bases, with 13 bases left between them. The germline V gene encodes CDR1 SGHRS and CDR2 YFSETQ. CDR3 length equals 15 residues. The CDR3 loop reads CASSITGLMNTEAFF. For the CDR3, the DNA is TGCGCCAGCAGCATAACAGGTTTAATGAACACTGAAGCTTTCTTT.

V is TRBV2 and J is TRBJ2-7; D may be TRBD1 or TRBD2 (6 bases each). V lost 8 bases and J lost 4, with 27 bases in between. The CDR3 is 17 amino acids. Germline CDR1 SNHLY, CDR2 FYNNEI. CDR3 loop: CASAAEGGAATQYEQYF. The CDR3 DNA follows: TGTGCCAGCGCAGCCGAGGGGGGCGCGGCGACCCAATACGAGCAGTACTTC.

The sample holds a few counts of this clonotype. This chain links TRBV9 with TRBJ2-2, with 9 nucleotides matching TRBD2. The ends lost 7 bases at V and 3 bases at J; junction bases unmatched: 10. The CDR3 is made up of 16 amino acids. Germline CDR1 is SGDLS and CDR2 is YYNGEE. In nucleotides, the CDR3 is TGTGCCAGCCAAACGGGGCTAGCGGGACACACCGGGGAGCTGTTTTTT. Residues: CASQTGLAGHTGELFF. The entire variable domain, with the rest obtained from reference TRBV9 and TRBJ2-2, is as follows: DSGVTQTPKHLITATGQRVTLRCSPRSGDLSVYWYQQSLDQGLQFLIQYYNGEERAKGNILERFSAQQFPDLHSELNLSSLELGDSALYFCASQTGLAGHTGELFFGEGSRLTVL.

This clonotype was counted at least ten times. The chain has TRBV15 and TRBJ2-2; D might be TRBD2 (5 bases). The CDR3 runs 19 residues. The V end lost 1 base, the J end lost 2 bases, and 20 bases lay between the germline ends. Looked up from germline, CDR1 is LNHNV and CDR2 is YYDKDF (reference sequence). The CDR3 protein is CATSRGLARAIGNTGELFF. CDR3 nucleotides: TGTGCCACCAGCAGAGGGCTAGCTAGGGCGATTGGCAACACCGGGGAGCTGTTTTTT.

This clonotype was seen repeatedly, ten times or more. The CDR3 coding sequence is TGTGCCAGCAGCTGCCCATCTAGAAGCTCCTACGAGCAGTACTTC. This gives the protein CASSCPSRSSYEQYF. V is TRBV7-4 and J is TRBJ2-7; D is uncertain. Trimming stripped 4 bases from V and 0 bases from J, with 13 bases between. The germline gives CDR1 SGHVT, CDR2 SQSDAQ. CDR3 length: 15 amino acids.

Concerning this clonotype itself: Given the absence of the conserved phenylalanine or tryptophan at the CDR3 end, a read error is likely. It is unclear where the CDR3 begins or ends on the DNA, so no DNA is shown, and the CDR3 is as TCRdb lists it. This CDR3 is CASSAPGQGIAV. This chain uses TRBV2 with TRBJ1-1; the table's D call, TRBD1, was not checked against the DNA. Germline V gene sequence: CDR1 SNHLY, CDR2 FYNNEI. Termini included, the CDR3 measures 12 amino acids.

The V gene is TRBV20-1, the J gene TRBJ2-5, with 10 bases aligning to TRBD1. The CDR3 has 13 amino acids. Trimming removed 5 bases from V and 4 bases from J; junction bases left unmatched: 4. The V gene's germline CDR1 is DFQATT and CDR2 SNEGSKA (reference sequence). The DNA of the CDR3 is TGCAGTGCTCCGACAGGGGGCATAGAGACCCAGTACTTC. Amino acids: CSAPTGGIETQYF.

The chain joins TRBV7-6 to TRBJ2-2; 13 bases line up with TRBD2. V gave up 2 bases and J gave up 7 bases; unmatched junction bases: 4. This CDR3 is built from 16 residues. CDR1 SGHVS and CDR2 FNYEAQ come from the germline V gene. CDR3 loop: CASSLTSGRAFGELFF. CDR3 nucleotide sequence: TGTGCCAGCAGCTTAACTAGCGGGAGGGCCTTCGGGGAGCTGTTTTTT.

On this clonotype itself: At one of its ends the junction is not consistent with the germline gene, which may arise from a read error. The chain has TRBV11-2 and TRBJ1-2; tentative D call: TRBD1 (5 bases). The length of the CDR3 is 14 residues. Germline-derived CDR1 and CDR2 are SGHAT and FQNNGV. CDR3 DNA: TGTGCCAGCAGCTCCCACGGGGGGAACTATGGCTACGCCTTC. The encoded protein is CASSSHGGNYGYAF.

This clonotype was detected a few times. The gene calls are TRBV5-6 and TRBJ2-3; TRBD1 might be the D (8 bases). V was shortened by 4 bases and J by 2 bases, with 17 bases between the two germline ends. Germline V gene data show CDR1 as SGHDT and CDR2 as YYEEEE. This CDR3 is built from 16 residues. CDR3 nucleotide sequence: TGTGCCAGCAGCCTAACAGGGGGGGATTTCACAGATACGCAGTATTTT. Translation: CASSLTGGDFTDTQYF.

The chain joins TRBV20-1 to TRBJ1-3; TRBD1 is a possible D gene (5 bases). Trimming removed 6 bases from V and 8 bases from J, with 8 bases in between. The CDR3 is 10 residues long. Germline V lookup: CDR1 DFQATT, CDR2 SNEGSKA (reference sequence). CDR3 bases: TGCAGTGCCGTAGGGGACACCATATATTTT. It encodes CSAVGDTIYF.

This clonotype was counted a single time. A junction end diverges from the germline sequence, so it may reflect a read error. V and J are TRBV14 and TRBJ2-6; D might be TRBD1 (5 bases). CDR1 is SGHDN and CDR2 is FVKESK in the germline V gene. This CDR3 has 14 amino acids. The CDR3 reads CASSQLPRANTEAF. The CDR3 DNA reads TGTGCCAGCAGCCAACTACCCAGGGCGAACACTGAAGCTTTC.

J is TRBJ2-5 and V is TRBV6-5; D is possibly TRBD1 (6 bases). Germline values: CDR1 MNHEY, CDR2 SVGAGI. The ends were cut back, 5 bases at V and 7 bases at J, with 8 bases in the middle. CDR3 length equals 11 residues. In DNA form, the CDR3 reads TGTGCCAGCAGTCCACAGGGGACCCAGTACTTC. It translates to CASSPQGTQYF.

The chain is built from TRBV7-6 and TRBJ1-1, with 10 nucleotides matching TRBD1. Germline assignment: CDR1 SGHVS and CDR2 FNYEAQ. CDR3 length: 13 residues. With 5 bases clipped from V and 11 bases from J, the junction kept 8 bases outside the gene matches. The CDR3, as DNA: TGTGCCAGCAGCCTAAGACAGGGGGCTTTGGCTTTCTTT. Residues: CASSLRQGALAFF.

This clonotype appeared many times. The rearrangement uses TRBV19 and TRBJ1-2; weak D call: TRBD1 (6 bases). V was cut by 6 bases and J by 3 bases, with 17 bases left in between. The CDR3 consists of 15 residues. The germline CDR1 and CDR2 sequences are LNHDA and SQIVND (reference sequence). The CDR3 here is CASSHYRVKYYGYTF. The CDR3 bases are TGTGCCAGTAGCCACTACAGGGTTAAGTACTATGGCTACACCTTC.

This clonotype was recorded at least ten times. The CDR3 region is CASSLVLAGSHEQYF. The CDR3 bases are TGCGCCAGCAGCTTGGTTCTAGCGGGATCCCACGAGCAGTACTTC. The chain recombines TRBV5-1 with TRBJ2-7; TRBD2 matches 9 bases. The J segment lost 5 bases and the V segment lost 0 bases, leaving 6 bases of the junction unmatched. Germline V CDR1 and CDR2: SGHRS, YFSETQ. The CDR3 has 15 amino acids.

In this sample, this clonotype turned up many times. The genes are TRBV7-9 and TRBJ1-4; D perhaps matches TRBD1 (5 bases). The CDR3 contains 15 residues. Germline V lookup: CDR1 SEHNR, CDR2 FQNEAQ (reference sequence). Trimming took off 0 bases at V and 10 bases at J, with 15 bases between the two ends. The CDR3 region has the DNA TGTGCCAGCAGCTTAGCGGCAGGACATCTCGGAAAACTGTTTTTT. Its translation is CASSLAAGHLGKLFF.

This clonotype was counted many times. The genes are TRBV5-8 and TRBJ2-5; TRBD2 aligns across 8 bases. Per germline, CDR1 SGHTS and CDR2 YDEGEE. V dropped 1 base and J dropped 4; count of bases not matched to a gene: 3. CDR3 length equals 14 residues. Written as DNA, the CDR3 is TGTGCCAGCAGCTTGAGCGGGAGACGAGAGACCCAGTACTTC. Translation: CASSLSGRRETQYF.